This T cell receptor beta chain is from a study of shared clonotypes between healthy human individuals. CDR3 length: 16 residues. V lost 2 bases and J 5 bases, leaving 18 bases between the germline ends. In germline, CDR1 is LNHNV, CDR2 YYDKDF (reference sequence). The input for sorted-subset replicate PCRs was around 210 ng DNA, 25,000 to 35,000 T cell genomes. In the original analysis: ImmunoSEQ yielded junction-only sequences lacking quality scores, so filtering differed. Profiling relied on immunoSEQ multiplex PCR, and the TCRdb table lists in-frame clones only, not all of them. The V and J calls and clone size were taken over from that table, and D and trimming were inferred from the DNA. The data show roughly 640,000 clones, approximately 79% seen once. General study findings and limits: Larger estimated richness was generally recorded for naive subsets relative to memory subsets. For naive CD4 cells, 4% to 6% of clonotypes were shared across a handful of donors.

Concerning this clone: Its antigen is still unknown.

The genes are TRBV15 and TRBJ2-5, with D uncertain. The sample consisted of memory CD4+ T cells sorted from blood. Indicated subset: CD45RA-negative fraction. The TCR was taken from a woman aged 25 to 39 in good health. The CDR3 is CATSRRSLRLGETQYF. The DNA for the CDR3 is TGTGCCACCAGCAGAAGGTCGCTTCGGTTAGGGGAGACCCAGTACTTC.